The 12 T cell receptor beta chains below were found in one sample sequenced in a study of shared clonotypes between healthy human individuals. The protocol was immunoSEQ multiplex PCR, while the TCRdb copy is restricted to in-frame clones and leaves out a portion. The sample consists of 2 million to 2.5 million clones, roughly 93% of them appearing once. Sequencing used naive CD4+ T cells from PBMCs. Described subset: CD45RA+ positively selected. These receptors came from a man aged 18 to 30 in good health. Some clones in this sample may be carry-over from other donors' samples.

The sample holds one count of this clone. V gene TRBV18 combines with J gene TRBJ1-5, with D perhaps TRBD1 (5 bases). The CDR3 covers 17 residues. Germline CDR1 reads KGHSH; CDR2 reads LQKENI. V gave up 4 bases and J gave up 1 base, with 17 bases separating them. CDR3 loop: CASSRLQLQDSNQPQHF. The CDR3 DNA reads TGTGCCAGCTCACGGCTCCAACTACAGGACAGCAATCAGCCCCAGCATTTT.

This sequence joins TRBV21-1 and TRBJ1-5; the DNA was not used to check the table's D call, TRBD1. TRBV21-1 is a pseudogene locus. The CDR3 extends over 16 amino acids. The CDR3 loop is CASSSLTGGFNQPQHF. In nucleotides, the CDR3 is TGTGCCAGCAGCAGCCTCACAGGGGGCTTCAATCAGCCCCAGCATTTT.

V and J are TRBV4-1 and TRBJ2-3, with 8 positions matching TRBD2. The CDR3 covers 18 residues. Per germline, CDR1 MGHRA and CDR2 YSYEKL. V was pared by 4 bases and J by 5 bases, with 17 bases of the junction left unmatched. CDR3 loop: CASSPMNSLRAGVDTQYF. CDR3 DNA: TGCGCCAGCAGCCCCATGAATTCCCTACGAGCGGGAGTAGATACGCAGTATTTT.

This chain links TRBV19 with TRBJ2-2; 7 bases align to TRBD1. CDR1 LNHDA and CDR2 SQIVND come from the germline V gene (reference sequence). The CDR3 spans 15 residues. V dropped 5 bases and J dropped 3; count of bases not matched to a gene: 6. DNA for the CDR3: TGTGCCAGTAGTCCCACGGACAGGTACACCGGGGAGCTGTTTTTT. This gives the protein CASSPTDRYTGELFF.

The V call is TRBV4-3, the J call TRBJ2-3; TRBD1 is a possible D gene (6 bases). Germline loops: CDR1 LGHNA, CDR2 YSLEER. V shed 4 bases and J shed 0 bases, with 11 bases lying between them. This CDR3 has 15 residues. CDR3 nucleotide sequence: TGCGCCAGCAGCCCCCGGCAGGGGAGCACAGATACGCAGTATTTT. It encodes CASSPRQGSTDTQYF.

The V gene is TRBV11-2, the J gene TRBJ2-7; 8 bases agree with TRBD2. Germline V gene lookup returns CDR1 SGHAT and CDR2 FQNNGV. The CDR3 runs to 15 residues. Trimming removed 4 bases from V and 2 bases from J; junction bases left unmatched: 7. As DNA, the CDR3 is TGTGCCAGCAGCTCGCAGCGGGAGATCCCCTACGAGCAGTACTTC. The encoded protein is CASSSQREIPYEQYF.

V and J are TRBV18 and TRBJ2-3; 8 bases are shared with TRBD2. Germline V gene data show CDR1 as KGHSH and CDR2 as LQKENI. J lost 5 bases, V lost 4 bases, and 5 bases had no gene match. The CDR3 runs to 14 residues. The CDR3 DNA sequence: TGTGCCAGCTCACTAGGACTAGCAGGAGATACGCAGTATTTT. Amino acid sequence: CASSLGLAGDTQYF.

The rearrangement joins TRBV7-3 to TRBJ2-7; D is undetermined. Trimming took 0 bases from V and 2 from J, leaving 14 bases between them. The germline CDR1 and CDR2 sequences are SGHTA and FQGTGA. This CDR3 region has 16 residues. The CDR3 DNA follows: TGTGCCAGCAGCTTAACTGGGTGGTCTTCAGCCTACGAGCAGTACTTC. It encodes CASSLTGWSSAYEQYF.

The chain uses TRBV2 and TRBJ1-1; D is perhaps TRBD1 (5 bases). CDR3 length: 14 amino acids. Per the germline V gene, CDR1 is SNHLY and CDR2 is FYNNEI. V lost 6 bases and J 4 bases, leaving 15 bases between the germline ends. CDR3 DNA sequence: TGTGCCAGCAGCCTCCCGGGGGGAGGCACTGAAGCTTTCTTT. It specifies CASSLPGGGTEAFF.

The rearrangement uses TRBV5-4 and TRBJ2-1, with 13 bases identical to TRBD2. Germline trimming cut 4 bases from V and 7 bases from J; bases unmatched to any gene: 5. CDR1 is SGHNT and CDR2 is YYREEE in the germline V gene (reference sequence). The CDR3 loop spans 15 amino acids. The CDR3 bases are TGTGCCAGCAGCACCGGACTAGCGGGAGCGAATGAGCAGTTCTTC. Its translation: CASSTGLAGANEQFF.

With regard to this clone: This same CDR3 is encoded by further DNA sequences in the sample. The chain combines TRBV15 with TRBJ2-5; D gene ambiguous. Trimming pared 3 bases from V and 4 bases from J, leaving 9 bases between. This CDR3 has 13 amino acids. CDR1 is LNHNV and CDR2 is YYDKDF in the germline V gene (reference sequence). The CDR3 nucleotides are TGTGCCACCAGCAGCCGAAGTGGAGAGACCCAGTACTTC. This gives the protein CATSSRSGETQYF.

The chain is built from TRBV2 and TRBJ1-5; 9 bases align to TRBD1. Germline values: CDR1 SNHLY, CDR2 FYNNEI. J gave up 5 bases and V 7 bases, and 9 bases lay outside the gene matches. There are 15 residues in the CDR3. CDR3 in DNA: TGTGCCAGCATGACAGGGGGTGGTATACATCAGCCCCAGCATTTT. Protein sequence: CASMTGGGIHQPQHF.